The present entry profiles one TCR beta chain with its context. This sample was taken from a study of blood T cell repertoires in COVID-19. Across the study: Researchers got acute and convalescent COVID-19 samples from the United States, Italy and Spain. From T cells, B-cell-depleted T cells, or PBMCs came the material, which was cDNA or gDNA.

The authors' processing: The assay estimated nucleated cells by amplifying reference gene primers. The table came from immunoSEQ multiplex PCR; TCRdb's copy has only in-frame clones and leaves some out. The V and J calls and clone size are taken from that table; D and trimming were inferred from the DNA. The table has 40,000 to 60,000 clones, more than 70% seen once. Germline CDR1 reads LGHNA; CDR2 reads YSLEER. The CDR3 runs to 15 residues. V lost 2 bases and J 5 bases, leaving 15 bases between the germline ends. The sequencing input was peripheral blood. The TCR comes from an elderly man with active COVID-19. This chain connects TRBV4-3 to TRBJ1-1; a possible D gene is TRBD1 (5 bases). In DNA form, the CDR3 reads TGCGCCAGCAGCCAAACAACAGGAGCCTTTACTGAAGCTTTCTTT. This encodes CASSQTTGAFTEAFF.